This T cell receptor (beta chain) was sequenced for a study of regulatory T cells in long-lasting Graves disease. Time point here: newly diagnosed GD, antithyroid drugs for less than 3 months. Scientists built the TCR library using RNA that was extracted from PBMCs. Germline trimming cut 2 bases from V and 3 bases from J; bases unmatched to any gene: 1. The CDR3 consists of 15 residues. Per germline, CDR1 MNHEY and CDR2 SVGAGI. This clonotype was detected ten times or more. iRepertoire HTBI primers and Arm-PCR of CDR3 regions built TCR beta libraries. TCRdb re-called the multiplex PCR reads with MiXCR, one entry per CDR3 protein. The sample holds about 450,000 distinct CDR3 sequences, around 15% seen once. The data also belong to a second study, concerning T cells in Graves' hyperthyroidism and ophthalmopathy. That paper adds: Uncontrolled infection, other autoimmune disease, pregnancy or lactation excluded patients. The TCR CDR3 was amplified in a first-round RT-PCR using the HTBI primer set. Within blood appeared most thyroid clonotypes that had expanded above 0.001. The model predicted ophthalmopathy a median roughly six months before onset.

V and J are TRBV6-5 and TRBJ2-2; 9 bases agree with TRBD1. The clonotype comes from a woman aged 30 to 39 with Graves disease. Source: peripheral blood mononuclear cells (PBMCs), taken at new diagnosis, from a patient treated with antithyroid drugs. Here the CDR3 DNA reads TGTGCCAGCAGTTACGGACAGGGGTACACCGGGGAGCTGTTTTTT. Its protein is CASSYGQGYTGELFF.